The source of this TCR beta chain is a study of T cell responses to AZD1222 COVID-19 vaccine. Assay: immunoSEQ multiplex PCR; the TCRdb copy retains only in-frame clones and omits some. Found here are approximately 150,000 clones, 90% of them singletons; the top ten hold about 6.5%. Study conclusions and caveats: Clonal diversity was possibly underestimated, and the donors were mostly white British, with more females. Spike-specific TCR breadth and depth went up after people got two AZD1222 doses. Regions 160-218 and 743-854 dominated among vaccine-associated CD4 TCRs spanning spike.

Notes on this clone: Its target is unknown.

The receptor was isolated from an adult who received the AZD1222 COVID-19 vaccine. Source: peripheral blood, taken 28 days after the second AZD1222 dose.

The CDR3 DNA reads as TGCGCCAGCAGCCAAGAGGTGGCTTTAGGCTCACCCCTCCACTTT. Residues: CASSQEVALGSPLHF. This chain links TRBV4-1 with TRBJ1-6; D is undetermined. The CDR3 length is 15 residues. Germline V CDR1 and CDR2: MGHRA, YSYEKL. V lost 0 bases, J lost 10 bases, and 13 bases lay in between.